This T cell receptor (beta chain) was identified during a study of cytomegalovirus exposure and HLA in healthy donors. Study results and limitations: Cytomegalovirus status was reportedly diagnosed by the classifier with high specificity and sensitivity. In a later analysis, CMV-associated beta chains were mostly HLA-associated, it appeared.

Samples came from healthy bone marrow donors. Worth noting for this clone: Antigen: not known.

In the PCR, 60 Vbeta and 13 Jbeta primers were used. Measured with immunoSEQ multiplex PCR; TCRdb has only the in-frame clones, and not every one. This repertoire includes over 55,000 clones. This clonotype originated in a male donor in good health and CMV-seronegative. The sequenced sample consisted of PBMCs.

This chain's CDR3 is CASSQARLEVGAFF. In nucleotides, the CDR3 is TGCGCCAGCAGCCAAGCCAGGCTGGAGGTGGGGGCTTTCTTT. J is TRBJ1-1 and V is TRBV4-1; no clear D gene. The CDR3 length is 14 residues. Trimming removed 1 base at V and 11 bases at J, with 17 bases between. Germline V gene lookup returns CDR1 MGHRA and CDR2 YSYEKL.